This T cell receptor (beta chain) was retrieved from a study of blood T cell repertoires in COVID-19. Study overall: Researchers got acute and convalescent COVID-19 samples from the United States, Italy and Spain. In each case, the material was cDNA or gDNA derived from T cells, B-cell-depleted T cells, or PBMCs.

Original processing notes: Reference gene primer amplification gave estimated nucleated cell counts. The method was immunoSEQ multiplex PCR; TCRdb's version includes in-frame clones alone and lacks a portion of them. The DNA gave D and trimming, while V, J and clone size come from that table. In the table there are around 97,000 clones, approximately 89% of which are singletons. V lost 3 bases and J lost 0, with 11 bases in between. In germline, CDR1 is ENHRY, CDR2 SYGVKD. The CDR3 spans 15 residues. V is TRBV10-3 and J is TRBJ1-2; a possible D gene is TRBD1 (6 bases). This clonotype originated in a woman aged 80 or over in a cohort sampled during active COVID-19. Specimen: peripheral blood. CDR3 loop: CAISESGVSNYGYTF. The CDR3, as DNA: TGTGCCATCAGTGAATCAGGGGTGTCTAACTATGGCTACACCTTC.